The source of this T cell receptor beta chain is a study of long-term antiretroviral therapy in people with HIV (dated by TCRdb to 2021 to 2024). Regarding the study in general: The earliest samples were collected about a decade before the 2015 WHO recommendation for immediate ART, when ART was typically delayed until CD4 counts fell. Test extractions of a monoclonal T-cell line alongside about 30 polyclonal samples showed no cross-contamination during QIAcube processing. A retrospective serial study tested whether ART initiation and durable HIV suppression were associated with changes in peripheral blood TRB repertoire composition and diversity. The cohort contributed about 200 cryopreserved PBMC samples from fewer than 35 adults with confirmed HIV infection, collected serially over a mean of around 6 years (range 1-12). Among the approximately 30 participants with HIV, eleven were female. Here is what the overall study found, with its caveats: CDR3 length ranges in HIV repertoires were narrower than in controls, and network structure suggested an antigen-experienced repertoire with only a slight naive shift after ART. Since PBMC availability was limited, sequencing covered only the TCR beta chain, with no alpha chain pairing. A significant increase in TRB diversity was found to be associated with ART initiation, although TRB diversity was observed to remain significantly below that of transplant donor controls even after long-term ART. The samples span the years 2004 to 2017, and the ART regimens used may be less effective than current regimens. At every time point, the repertoire was dominated by expanded TRB clones first identified before ART initiation, although this dominance fluctuated and, in many PLHIV, declined after ART. Because cell numbers in pre-ART samples were limited, unsorted PBMC were profiled instead of sorted CD4+ and CD8+ T cells. No data were available on ART adherence, viral resistance or therapy changes, limiting inferences about post-ART repertoire changes.

Trimmed from V: 0 bases; trimmed from J: 4 bases; junction bases lacking a gene match: 3. The CDR1 and CDR2 encoded by the germline V gene are MGHRA and YSYEKL. Including cysteine and phenylalanine, the CDR3 has 15 amino acids. Solely the CDR3 DNA is kept, with 45 bases framed from the first base. On this clone itself: This receptor's antigen is unknown. No quality values exist for individual bases; no much larger clone is one base distant.

Sequencing of the TRB variable region was done with the immunoSEQ hsTCRB v3.0 assay at survey level resolution. The targeted TRB sequencing depth was about 35,000-55,000 T-cell genomes per sample. Pooled TRB libraries were sequenced on an Illumina MiSeq with a v3 150-cycle kit. The study's processing was this. Repertoire analysis was run in R within a reproducible Nextflow workflow that covered QC, data transformation and analysis. LymphoSeq2, an R package for exploring AIRR-Seq data, was used to implement custom analyses. Four samples yielding fewer than 5000 total TRB sequences were excluded, leaving 150 to 200 analyzed HIV repertoires. Among the approximately 190 retained HIV repertoires, more than 55 were collected before ART initiation and roughly 130 after ART initiation. Each repertoire was downsampled to 5000 TRB nucleotide sequences, and summary statistics were averaged across 100 downsampling iterations. The analysis kept only TRB sequences whose CDR3 regions were at least seven amino acids long. Two measures captured diversity: a Shannon entropy-derived clonality score and the Gini coefficient. In repertoire networks, the top 5000 CDR3 amino acid sequences were linked whenever an edit distance of one separated two sequences. For TRB CDR3 amino acid sequences, antigen specificity groups and MHC restriction were predicted with GLIPH2. CDR3 amino acid sequences were matched against VDJdb and McPAS-TCR to flag known CMV, EBV, HIV or tissue antigen associations. Pre-ART, post-ART and control groups were compared with Wilcoxon signed-rank tests and Holm-Bonferroni correction. The table comes from immuneACCESS by way of TCRdb, which keeps in-frame sequences with V and J called. Part of the clones is missing from these tables; in studies checked, under half for an unresolved V gene and the rest for unknown reasons. The D gene and trimming were derived from the DNA, and the V and J assignments and clone size from that table. The sample includes tens of thousands of clones, with approximately 96% observed a single time. Under 3% of the sample is taken by the ten largest.

Participants were included only if at least one PBMC sample before ART initiation and at least two post-ART samples were available. All participants with HIV were treated in the United States of America. Before DNA extraction, cryopreserved samples of roughly 0.9-11 million PBMC were thawed and then washed. At the time of the earliest PBMC sample for each participant with HIV, ages ranged from about 20 to 54 years. PBMC samples from each participant spanned 1-4 timepoints before ART initiation and 2-8 timepoints after ART initiation, with a median of 7 samples. For every participant, serial HIV viral load, CD4+ T-cell count, ART history and demographic data were obtained. A Qiagen kit on a QIAcube was used to extract genomic DNA from unsorted PBMC, with samples processed in batches of 12.

Here the chain combines TRBV4-1 and TRBJ2-1; 7 bases in the middle match TRBD2. Material: unsorted PBMCs, obtained 6.6 years after starting antiretroviral therapy. The clonotype originates from a man younger than 40 with HIV. The nucleotide sequence reads TGCGCCAGCAGCCAAGAGCAGCGGGAATACAATGAGCAGTTCTTC. This codes for CASSQEQREYNEQFF.